A selection of T cell receptor beta chains follows, all from one sample in a study of T cell changes during pregnancy in multiple sclerosis. TCRdb's table, derived via immunoSEQ multiplex PCR, lists solely in-frame clones and lacks some. The data contain more than 50,000 clones, roughly nine tenths of them singletons. Sequenced material: CD4+ T cells from peripheral blood mononuclear cells, taken after pregnancy. Receptors originate from a female donor in good health, enrolled as a control in a pregnancy study. Each CDR3 is given with its conserved first and last residue. Each record gives: D gene, V gene, CDR3 protein. The D gene is left open where the match is weak.

D: TRBD1
V: TRBV7-3
CDR3: CASSAGQGSGELFF

D: TRBD2
V: TRBV7-2
CDR3: CASSLVMAGGGETQYF

D: TRBD2
V: TRBV7-2
CDR3: CASSLVRLAGLANIQYF

D: TRBD1
V: TRBV5-6
CDR3: CASSRTGQSTNEKLFF

D: -
V: TRBV30
CDR3: CAWSVLAGGELFF

D: -
V: TRBV11-3
CDR3: CASSSWQASTDTQYF

D: -
V: TRBV4-2
CDR3: CASSQDPGGDRSYEQYF

D: -
V: TRBV7-9
CDR3: CASSLGQGNEQYF

D: -
V: TRBV13
CDR3: CASSLAGGSETQYF

D: -
V: TRBV4-3
CDR3: CASSRGRGKEKLFF

D: -
V: TRBV5-1
CDR3: CASSLDRLAKNIQYF

D: TRBD1
V: TRBV7-9
CDR3: CASSWGQGATEAFF

D: -
V: TRBV19
CDR3: CASSIKGRNTEAFF

D: -
V: TRBV19
CDR3: CASSHDREKLFF

D: -
V: TRBV7-9
CDR3: CASSVAEIQNEKLFF

D: -
V: TRBV11-3
CDR3: CASSERGGEFSEAFF

D: TRBD2
V: TRBV6-6
CDR3: CASSYGLAGGQETQYF

D: -
V: TRBV30
CDR3: CAWIRDTYGYTF

D: -
V: TRBV5-1
CDR3: CASSLLSGETQYF

D: -
V: TRBV6-1
CDR3: CASSDRGPAGFGKNIQYF

D: TRBD1
V: TRBV5-6
CDR3: CASSPGQGDGEQFF

D: TRBD1
V: TRBV7-9
CDR3: CASSWGVGTGILTDTQYF

D: TRBD1
V: TRBV7-9
CDR3: CASSSDREYTEAFF

D: TRBD1
V: TRBV6-1
CDR3: CASSEARQGRSPLHF

D: -
V: TRBV11-2
CDR3: CASSLTRAGTEAFF

D: -
V: TRBV5-6
CDR3: CASNLRGGYGYTF

D: TRBD1
V: TRBV15
CDR3: CATSRKTNRGVSHGYTF

D: -
V: TRBV5-1
CDR3: CASSLDMVTGFSSPLHF

D: -
V: TRBV5-4
CDR3: CASSPGDNYGYTF

D: -
V: TRBV5-1
CDR3: CASSLDTGGNQPQHF

D: TRBD1
V: TRBV29-1
CDR3: CSARGTGELFF

D: -
V: TRBV7-2
CDR3: CASKGSGLGTDTQYF

D: -
V: TRBV7-3
CDR3: CASSHSSENEQFF

D: TRBD2
V: TRBV7-2
CDR3: CASRTPLAGGQAGTDTQYF

D: -
V: TRBV4-3
CDR3: CASSQVYDSYNEQFF

D: TRBD1
V: TRBV7-2
CDR3: CASSPKTGPYEQYF

D: TRBD1
V: TRBV5-6
CDR3: CASSPPRLGTGLEGQFF

D: TRBD1
V: TRBV6-4
CDR3: CASSFDRGHEQYF

D: -
V: TRBV9
CDR3: CASSVQWDSSYEQYF

D: -
V: TRBV7-8
CDR3: CASSLLQVNGNQPQHF

D: TRBD1
V: TRBV7-9
CDR3: CASSWGQGVNEQYF

D: TRBD1
V: TRBV19
CDR3: CASSLGTVNTEAFF

D: TRBD2
V: TRBV7-2
CDR3: CASTGTISSYEQYF

D: -
V: TRBV6-5
CDR3: CASRDVGRGEKLFF

D: TRBD2
V: TRBV4-2
CDR3: CASSPALAGDGDTQYF

D: TRBD2
V: TRBV9
CDR3: CASSVAGGRTTGELFF

D: TRBD1
V: TRBV5-1
CDR3: CASSSGGTNEKLFF

D: -
V: TRBV4-2
CDR3: CASSQVTGNEAFF

D: -
V: TRBV5-8
CDR3: CASSPTNVYEQYF

D: TRBD1
V: TRBV29-1
CDR3: CSVAFGTGSTGELFF

D: TRBD1
V: TRBV6-5
CDR3: CASSWTGANIQYF

D: TRBD2
V: TRBV7-9
CDR3: CASSAPRGAYNEQFF

D: -
V: TRBV19
CDR3: CASSIRRGGEETQYF

D: -
V: TRBV7-2
CDR3: CASSLLGGPDEQFF

D: -
V: TRBV30
CDR3: CAWRGRGNTYEQYF

D: -
V: TRBV6-1
CDR3: CASSEYRVDGYTF

D: -
V: TRBV2
CDR3: CASSGQGYYGYTF

D: TRBD1
V: TRBV29-1
CDR3: CSVVSPRRTGESSTEAFF

D: -
V: TRBV11-3
CDR3: CASSGNRMNTEAFF

D: -
V: TRBV11-2
CDR3: CASRSLFRRTNFYNEQFF